The present T cell receptor beta chain was sequenced within a study of Graves' ophthalmopathy and Graves' hyperthyroidism. None of the included patients had other autoimmune diseases, uncontrolled infections, pregnancy or lactation, as these led to exclusion. PBMCs originated in 10 ml of fresh peripheral blood. RNA transcripts provided the template for amplifying TCR beta CDR3 regions. Amplification began with first-round RT-PCR using HTBI primers, then second-round multiplex PCR was performed. TCRdb recomputed calls from the multiplex PCR reads with MiXCR, one row per CDR3 protein. The sample records a few hundred thousand distinct CDR3 sequences, roughly 17% being singletons. Findings of the study overall: Appearing in blood as well were most expanded thyroid clonotypes above 0.001 frequency. Prediction of ophthalmopathy progression reached roughly 70% sensitivity and about 72% specificity.

This clonotype appeared many times. What it binds is unknown. The sequence was obtained from an adult man with Graves' ophthalmopathy. The specimen sequenced was peripheral blood.

The CDR3 reads CASSLAEAVYSNQPQHF. The CDR3 nucleotides are TGTGCCAGCAGCTTGGCGGAGGCAGTCTATAGCAATCAGCCCCAGCATTTT. The chain has TRBV5-4 and TRBJ1-5; D ambiguous. The V gene's germline CDR1 is SGHNT and CDR2 YYREEE (reference sequence). The ends were cut back, 0 bases at V and 0 bases at J, with 13 bases in the middle. This CDR3 is 17 amino acids long.